This entry features one T cell receptor beta chain sequence. The antigen remains unidentified. Trimming pared 0 bases from V and 6 bases from J, leaving 8 bases between. Germline CDR1 GTSNPN, CDR2 SVGIG (reference sequence). This CDR3 comprises 12 residues. The sample belongs to a study of beta chain features in type 1 diabetes. Study overall: The examined sorted cells totaled about 110 million across samples. Study outcomes and limitations: In all four CD4+ subsets, TCRB CDR3 length was significantly, moderately reduced in type 1 diabetes.

All of the sorted populations showed purity greater than 95%. Reverse transcription of all isolated RNA meant that expressed TCRB transcripts were sequenced. Sequenced naive, central memory and regulatory T cell samples produced an average of roughly 3.6 million reads. The table came from immunoSEQ multiplex PCR; TCRdb's copy has only in-frame clones and leaves some out. The sample shows more than 300,000 clones, about a tenth of them seen only once. This chain links TRBV30 with TRBJ1-2, with no clear D. The sequence was collected from a man aged 25-45 years with type 1 diabetes. Input material: central memory CD4+ T cells from blood. The DNA for the CDR3 is TGTGCCTGGAGTGTATCCAGGCATGGCTACACCTTC. Translating it yields CAWSVSRHGYTF.